What follows are 24 T cell receptor beta chains derived from one specimen sequenced in a study of blood T cells in healthy people across ages. Primed by a sample-barcoded 5' primer and a J-beta primer mix, a second PCR proceeded for about 7 to 11 cycles. From the 5' RACE reads, TCRdb called clonotypes with MiXCR, one entry per CDR3 protein. The sample records some 1.5 million distinct CDR3 sequences, roughly 28% being singletons. The specimen was blood. These receptors came from a woman under 40 in good health.

J is TRBJ2-1 and V is TRBV7-9; 7 bases align to TRBD2. CDR3 length: 14 residues. The J segment lost 4 bases and the V segment lost 3 bases, leaving 3 bases of the junction unmatched. Looked up from germline, CDR1 is SEHNR and CDR2 is FQNEAQ (reference sequence). The CDR3 nucleotides read TGTGCCAGCAGCTTTAGTAGCGGGTACAATGAGCAGTTCTTC. Its protein is CASSFSSGYNEQFF.

The chain carries TRBV2 and TRBJ2-3; D may correspond to TRBD1 or TRBD2 (7 bases each). The CDR3 spans 16 residues. The V and J ends lost 6 bases and 5 bases respectively, with 21 bases between them. The germline V gene has CDR1 SNHLY and CDR2 FYNNEI. The CDR3 loop reads CASRAHPGGALDTQYF. CDR3 DNA sequence: TGTGCCAGCAGAGCTCACCCAGGGGGGGCCTTAGATACGCAGTATTTT.

This clonotype has ten or more counts. The chain carries TRBV20-1 and TRBJ2-1, with D perhaps TRBD2 (5 bases). The ends were cut back, 0 bases at V and 10 bases at J, with 16 bases in the middle. CDR1 and CDR2 from the germline V gene are DFQATT and SNEGSKA (reference sequence). The CDR3 length is 14 residues. CDR3 protein: CSARDRLQLQEQFF. The CDR3 nucleotides are TGCAGTGCTAGAGATAGACTACAGCTCCAGGAGCAGTTCTTC.

CDR3 DNA: TGTGCCAGCAGTGAAACCTCCGGGACAGGGGCCAACGTCCTGACTTTC. Its translation is CASSETSGTGANVLTF. The gene calls are TRBV2 and TRBJ2-6; D possibly corresponds to TRBD1 (6 bases). The length of the CDR3 is 16 residues. CDR1 is SNHLY and CDR2 is FYNNEI in the germline V gene. Trimming pared 2 bases from V and 4 bases from J, leaving 12 bases between.

The V and J genes are TRBV15 and TRBJ1-6; D is unresolved. The V end lost 5 bases, the J end lost 0 bases, and 11 bases lay between the germline ends. Per the germline V gene, CDR1 is LNHNV and CDR2 is YYDKDF (reference sequence). This CDR3 is 16 amino acids long. In DNA form, the CDR3 reads TGTGCCACCAGCCTTACAGCGAGCTCCTATAATTCACCCCTCCACTTT. Encoded protein: CATSLTASSYNSPLHF.

This chain connects TRBV7-9 to TRBJ1-4; 7 bases are a match to TRBD1. The germline CDR1 and CDR2 sequences are SEHNR and FQNEAQ (reference sequence). This CDR3 is built from 19 residues. V shed 0 bases, J shed 0 bases, and the junction held 10 bases outside the gene matches. The CDR3: CASSLAPGQDFTTNEKLFF. The DNA of the CDR3 is TGTGCCAGCAGCTTAGCCCCCGGACAGGATTTTACAACTAATGAAAAACTGTTTTTT.

The genes are TRBV28 and TRBJ2-1, with a weak D call TRBD1 (6 bases). From germline, CDR1 is MDHEN and CDR2 SYDVKM. V was cut by 8 bases and J by 7 bases, with 18 bases left in between. This CDR3 is 14 amino acids long. The CDR3 reads CASGTTRGGNEQFF. In nucleotides, the CDR3 is TGTGCCAGCGGGACGACCAGGGGCGGAAATGAGCAGTTCTTC. Combining the CDR3 with reference TRBV28 and TRBJ2-1 gives the whole variable domain DVKVTQSSRYLVKRTGEKVFLECVQDMDHENMFWYRQDPGLGLRLIYFSYDVKMKEKGDIPEGYSVSREKKERFSLILESASTNQTSMYLCASGTTRGGNEQFFGPGTRLTVL.

The rearrangement links TRBV5-1 to TRBJ1-1; TRBD1 matches 7 bases. This CDR3 comprises 15 residues. J was trimmed by 4 bases and V by 3 bases; bases with no gene match: 9. Per the germline V gene, CDR1 is SGHRS and CDR2 is YFSETQ. For the CDR3, the DNA is TGCGCCAGCAGCTCAGAAAGACAGGGCATCACTGAAGCTTTCTTT. It translates to CASSSERQGITEAFF.

This clonotype showed up just a few times. One junction end disagrees with the germline gene, perhaps due to a read error. The chain joins TRBV7-9 to TRBJ2-1; D is perhaps TRBD2 (6 bases). From germline, CDR1 is SEHNR and CDR2 FQNEAQ (reference sequence). This CDR3 is built from 14 residues. The CDR3 bases are TGTGCCAGCAGCCTAGCGCAAGGTCCCAATGAGCAGTTCTTC. It specifies CASSLAQGPNEQFF.

As for this clonotype: Compared with germline, one end of the junction differs, possibly owing to a read error. This sequence joins TRBV4-2 and TRBJ2-3; D is undetermined. The CDR3 is 14 residues long. Germline assignment: CDR1 LGHNA and CDR2 YNFKEQ. For the CDR3, the DNA is TGTGCCCGCAGCCAAGGAGTACGAGCAGATACGCAGTATTTT. It translates to CARSQGVRADTQYF.

V and J are TRBV20-1 and TRBJ2-1; D is unresolved. V lost 6 bases and J lost 0, with 12 bases in between. The CDR3 sequence is 14 residues long. Looked up from germline, CDR1 is DFQATT and CDR2 is SNEGSKA (reference sequence). Here the CDR3 DNA reads TGCAGTGCCGAAAGCCAGAGCTCCTACAATGAGCAGTTCTTC. Its translation: CSAESQSSYNEQFF.

This clonotype was seen a few times. The J gene is TRBJ2-3, the V gene TRBV20-1, with 9 bases aligning to TRBD2. CDR1 is DFQATT, CDR2 SNEGSKA, per germline (reference sequence). The CDR3 is made up of 13 amino acids. Losses at the gene ends were 6 bases for V and 3 bases for J; bases not matched to a gene: 4. CDR3 sequence reads: CSAAGGRTDTQYF. The CDR3 region has the DNA TGCAGTGCCGCGGGGGGGCGGACAGATACGCAGTATTTT.

To note about this clonotype: One base away lies a much larger clone, so this may be a sequencing read error. The CDR3 is CASSGRVSSYNEQFF. The CDR3 coding sequence is TGCGCCAGCAGCGGGCGGGTCAGCTCCTACAATGAGCAGTTCTTC. V is TRBV5-1 and J is TRBJ2-1; D possibly corresponds to TRBD2 (5 bases). With 4 bases removed from V and 0 bases from J, the gap between germline ends came to 11 bases. Germline V gene data show CDR1 as SGHRS and CDR2 as YFSETQ. The CDR3 has 15 residues.

The CDR3 sequence is CASREPRTLRRAFF. The DNA of the CDR3 is TGTGCCAGCAGAGAACCAAGGACCCTGAGGCGAGCTTTCTTT. This chain connects TRBV2 to TRBJ1-1; D is unclear. The V end lost 6 bases, the J end lost 10 bases, and 21 bases lay between the germline ends. CDR1 and CDR2 (germline): SNHLY, FYNNEI. The CDR3 is 14 residues long.

Notes on this clonotype: This sequence may be a read error, since a much larger clone differs from it by one base. The rearrangement links TRBV7-2 to TRBJ1-2; 7 nucleotides line up with TRBD1. The germline V gene encodes CDR1 SGHTA and CDR2 FQGNSA. The length of the CDR3 is 16 residues. V trimming: 1 base; J trimming: 4 bases; junction bases outside the gene matches: 9. For the CDR3, the DNA is TGTGCCAGCAGCTTAGACTACAACAGGGGAAGCTATGGCTACACCTTC. It encodes CASSLDYNRGSYGYTF. The full variable domain, completed using reference TRBV7-2 and TRBJ1-2, is GAGVSQSPSNKVTEKGKDVELRCDPISGHTALYWYRQSLGQGLEFLIYFQGNSAPDKSGLPSDRFSAERTGGSVSTLTIQRTQQEDSAVYLCASSLDYNRGSYGYTFGSGTRLTVV.

The CDR3 DNA reads TGCGCCAGCAGCCAAGATAGGGGGGGTAGAGGCTACACCTTC. Protein: CASSQDRGGRGYTF. This chain joins TRBV4-1 and TRBJ1-2; a possible D gene is TRBD1 (6 bases). In germline, CDR1 is MGHRA, CDR2 YSYEKL. The CDR3 extends over 14 amino acids. V was clipped by 0 bases and J by 8 bases, with 13 bases between them.

This clonotype was picked up many times. The rearrangement joins TRBV18 to TRBJ2-5, with unresolved D. Trimming shortened V by 0 bases and J by 5 bases, and 4 bases separated the two germline ends. The CDR3 loop spans 12 amino acids. CDR1 is KGHSH, CDR2 LQKENI, per germline. CDR3 in DNA: TGTGCCAGCTCACCACCTAGGGAGACCCAGTACTTC. Protein sequence: CASSPPRETQYF.

This chain connects TRBV18 to TRBJ2-3, with D perhaps matching TRBD1 (5 bases). Deletions cut 3 bases from V and 6 bases from J, with 10 bases between. The germline gives CDR1 KGHSH, CDR2 LQKENI. CDR3 length: 13 amino acids. The CDR3 nucleotides are TGTGCCAGCTCACCGACAGAGTGGGATACGCAGTATTTT. Protein sequence: CASSPTEWDTQYF.

This clonotype was observed at least ten times. This chain connects TRBV20-1 to TRBJ2-7, with 8 positions matching TRBD1. The CDR3 runs to 14 residues. J was trimmed by 0 bases and V by 5 bases; bases with no gene match: 6. CDR1 is DFQATT and CDR2 is SNEGSKA in the germline V gene (reference sequence). CDR3: CSARETGVSYEQYF. CDR3 sequence (DNA): TGCAGTGCTCGGGAGACAGGGGTCTCCTACGAGCAGTACTTC.

The chain joins TRBV20-1 to TRBJ2-1; 12 positions agree with TRBD2. This CDR3 is 13 amino acids long. From germline, CDR1 is DFQATT and CDR2 SNEGSKA (reference sequence). The CDR3 coding sequence is TGCAGGGGCAGACTAGCGGGGGTTAATGAGCAGTTCTTC. This encodes CRGRLAGVNEQFF.

A note on this clonotype: With a much larger clone just one base away, this may be a read error. The chain uses TRBV29-1 and TRBJ2-5; the D gene could be TRBD1 or TRBD2 (6 bases each). Between the trimmed V and J ends, which lost 2 bases and 11 bases, there was a span of 18 bases. The CDR3 covers 13 residues. Germline CDR1 and CDR2: SQVTM and ANQGSEA. CDR3 sequence: CSVESGASDEQYF. As DNA, the CDR3 is TGCAGCGTTGAATCGGGGGCGAGCGATGAGCAGTACTTC.

This clonotype was seen a few times. The chain joins TRBV20-1 to TRBJ2-7; D unresolved. V lost 0 bases, J lost 3 bases, and 12 bases lay in between. Germline CDR1 is DFQATT and CDR2 is SNEGSKA (reference sequence). The CDR3 runs 14 residues. The CDR3 reads CSARDGDFGYEQYF. The CDR3 DNA follows: TGCAGTGCTAGAGATGGGGATTTCGGCTACGAGCAGTACTTC.

This clonotype has at least ten counts. This chain links TRBV6-2 or TRBV6-3 with TRBJ2-6, with a weak D call TRBD2 (6 bases). V was trimmed by 5 bases and J by 0 bases, leaving 23 bases between them. Germline-derived CDR1 and CDR2 are MNHEY and SVGEGT. The length of the CDR3 is 20 residues. The CDR3 DNA follows: TGTGCCAGCAGTCGCACCCGGGGGACCCTTTCCCCCTCTGGGGCCAACGTCCTGACTTTC. Translating gives CASSRTRGTLSPSGANVLTF.

The chain combines TRBV5-1 with TRBJ1-2, with D possibly TRBD1 on 6 matching bases. Trimming took 4 bases from V and 8 from J, leaving 21 bases between them. CDR3 length: 15 amino acids. Germline CDR1 is SGHRS and CDR2 is YFSETQ. The CDR3 DNA reads TGCGCCAGCAGCAGGGGGGACCCCGGCGGAAGAGGCTACACCTTC. This translates into CASSRGDPGGRGYTF.